These 10 T cell receptor beta chains were sequenced from one sample in a study of T cell responses to AZD1222 COVID-19 vaccine. TCRdb's copy holds only in-frame clones and misses some; the assay was immunoSEQ multiplex PCR. The sample contains over 100,000 clones, roughly 86% of which appear only once. Here the sequenced sample was peripheral blood, taken 28 days after the second AZD1222 dose. The receptors originated from an adult who received the AZD1222 COVID-19 vaccine.

Only a few counts were recorded for this clone. DNA for the CDR3: TGTGCCAGCAGCTTAGAAGGTGGCAATCAGCCCCAGCATTTT. Protein product: CASSLEGGNQPQHF. The rearrangement uses TRBV7-9 and TRBJ1-5, with D hard to call. CDR3 length: 14 amino acids. The germline gives CDR1 SEHNR, CDR2 FQNEAQ (reference sequence). V was trimmed by 1 base and J by 2 bases, leaving 6 bases between them. The variable domain in full, with the rest retrieved from reference TRBV7-9 and TRBJ1-5, is DTGVSQNPRHKITKRGQNVTFRCDPISEHNRLYWYRQTLGQGPEFLTYFQNEAQLEKSRLLSDRFSAERPKGSFSTLEIQRTEQGDSAMYLCASSLEGGNQPQHFGDGTRLSIL.

The chain carries TRBV5-8 and TRBJ2-5; 9 bases are a match to TRBD1. The length of the CDR3 is 15 residues. The germline V gene encodes CDR1 SGHTS and CDR2 YDEGEE. J was trimmed by 5 bases and V by 0 bases; bases with no gene match: 5. CDR3 nucleotides: TGTGCCAGCAGCTTGGGGGACAGGGAAGATGAGACCCAGTACTTC. The encoded protein is CASSLGDREDETQYF.

Only a few counts were recorded for this clone. The gene calls are TRBV7-8 and TRBJ2-6, with D unclear. The germline V gene has CDR1 SGHVS and CDR2 FQNEAQ. Trimming took off 5 bases at V and 0 bases at J, with 8 bases between the two ends. CDR3 length: 15 residues. The CDR3 DNA sequence: TGTGCCAGCAGCACAAGGACCTCTGGGGCCAACGTCCTGACTTTC. Residues: CASSTRTSGANVLTF.

V gene TRBV4-2 combines with J gene TRBJ1-1; D unresolved. Trimming removed 1 base from V and 1 base from J, with 4 bases in between. Germline CDR1 is LGHNA and CDR2 is YNFKEQ. CDR3 length: 13 residues. CDR3 in DNA: TGTGCCAGCAGCCAAGTCCAGAACACTGAAGCTTTCTTT. Translation gives CASSQVQNTEAFF.

The V and J genes are TRBV5-1 and TRBJ1-1; TRBD1 might be the D (6 bases). Germline V lookup: CDR1 SGHRS, CDR2 YFSETQ. The V end lost 0 bases, the J end lost 3 bases, and 15 bases lay between the germline ends. CDR3 length: 16 residues. CDR3 DNA sequence: TGCGCCAGCAGCTTGGGGGGGCTGAGCTTCGACACTGAAGCTTTCTTT. The encoded protein is CASSLGGLSFDTEAFF.

This clone was counted only a few times. The chain joins TRBV29-1 to TRBJ2-7; D is unresolved. V lost 3 bases and J lost 3, with 9 bases in between. Germline V gene lookup returns CDR1 SQVTM and CDR2 ANQGSEA. The length of the CDR3 is 12 residues. CDR3 DNA: TGCAGCGTTGAGGTTCCAGGCTACGAGCAGTACTTC. This translates into CSVEVPGYEQYF.

The chain combines TRBV19 with TRBJ2-4; D call uncertain. Looked up from germline, CDR1 is LNHDA and CDR2 is SQIVND (reference sequence). The CDR3 length is 14 residues. Deletions cut 7 bases from V and 1 base from J, with 11 bases between. CDR3 sequence: CASMGKGAKNIQYF. The CDR3 bases are TGTGCCAGTATGGGAAAGGGCGCCAAAAACATTCAGTACTTC.

This sequence joins TRBV28 and TRBJ1-5, with D uncertain. The CDR3 runs 16 residues. The germline gives CDR1 MDHEN, CDR2 SYDVKM. V shed 4 bases and J shed 2 bases, with 15 bases lying between them. As DNA, the CDR3 is TGTGCCAGCAGTTGGGCGAGGAGCTGGGGCAATCAGCCCCAGCATTTT. Protein sequence: CASSWARSWGNQPQHF.

This chain connects TRBV6-5 to TRBJ2-7; 10 nucleotides agree with TRBD1. Looked up from germline, CDR1 is MNHEY and CDR2 is SVGAGI. Trimming removed 0 bases from V and 5 bases from J; junction bases left unmatched: 4. The CDR3 is made up of 15 amino acids. DNA for the CDR3: TGTGCCAGCAGTTACTCGCCAGGACAGGGGGACGAGCAGTACTTC. This encodes CASSYSPGQGDEQYF.

V is TRBV12-5 and J is TRBJ2-7, with 7 bases matching TRBD1. The length of the CDR3 is 13 residues. Trimming cost V 6 bases and J 7 bases; bases outside gene matches: 9. Germline-derived CDR1 and CDR2 are LGHNT and FRNRAP. This chain's CDR3 is CASGSDRLEEQYF. CDR3 in DNA: TGTGCTAGTGGCTCGGACAGGTTGGAGGAGCAGTACTTC.